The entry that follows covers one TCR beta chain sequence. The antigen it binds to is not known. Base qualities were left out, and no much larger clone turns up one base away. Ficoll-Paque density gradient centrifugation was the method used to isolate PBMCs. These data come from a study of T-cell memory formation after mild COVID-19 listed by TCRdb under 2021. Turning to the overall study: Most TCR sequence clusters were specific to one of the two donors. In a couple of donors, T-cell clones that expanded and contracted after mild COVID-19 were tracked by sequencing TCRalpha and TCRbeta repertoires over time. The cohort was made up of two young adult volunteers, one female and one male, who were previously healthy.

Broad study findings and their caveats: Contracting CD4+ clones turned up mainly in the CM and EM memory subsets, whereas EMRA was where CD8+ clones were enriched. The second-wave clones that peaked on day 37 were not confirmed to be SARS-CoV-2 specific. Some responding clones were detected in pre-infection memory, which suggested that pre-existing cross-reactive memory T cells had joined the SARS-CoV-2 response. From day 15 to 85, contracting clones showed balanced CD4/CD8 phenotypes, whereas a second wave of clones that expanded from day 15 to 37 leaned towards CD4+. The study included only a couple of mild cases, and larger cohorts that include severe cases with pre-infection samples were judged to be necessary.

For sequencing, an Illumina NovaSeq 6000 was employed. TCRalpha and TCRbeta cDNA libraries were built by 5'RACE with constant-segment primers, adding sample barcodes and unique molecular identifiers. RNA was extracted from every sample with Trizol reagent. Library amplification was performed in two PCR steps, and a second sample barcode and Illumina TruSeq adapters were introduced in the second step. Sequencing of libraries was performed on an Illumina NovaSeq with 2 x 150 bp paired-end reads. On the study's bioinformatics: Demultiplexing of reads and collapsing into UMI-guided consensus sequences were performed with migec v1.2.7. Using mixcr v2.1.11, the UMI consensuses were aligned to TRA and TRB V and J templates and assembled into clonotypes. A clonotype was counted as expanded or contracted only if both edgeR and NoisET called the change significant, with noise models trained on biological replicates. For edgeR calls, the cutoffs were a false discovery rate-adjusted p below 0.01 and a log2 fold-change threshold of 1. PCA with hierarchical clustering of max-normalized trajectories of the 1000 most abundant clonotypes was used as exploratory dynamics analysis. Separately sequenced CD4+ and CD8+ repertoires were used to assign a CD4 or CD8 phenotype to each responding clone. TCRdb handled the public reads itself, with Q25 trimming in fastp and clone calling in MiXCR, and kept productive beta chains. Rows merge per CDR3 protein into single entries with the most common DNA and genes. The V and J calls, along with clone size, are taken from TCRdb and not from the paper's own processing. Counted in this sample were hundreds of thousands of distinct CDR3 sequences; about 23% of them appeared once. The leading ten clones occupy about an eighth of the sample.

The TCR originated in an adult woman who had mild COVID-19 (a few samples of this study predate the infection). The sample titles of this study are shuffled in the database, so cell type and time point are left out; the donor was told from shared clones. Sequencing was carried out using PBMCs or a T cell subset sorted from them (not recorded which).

The sequenced DNA: TGTGCCAGCAGTGTATCTAGCGGGAGGGCGGACATTCAGTACTTC. This is translated as CASSVSSGRADIQYF. Rearrangement joined TRBV2 to TRBJ2-4, and 12 junction bases match TRBD2. Based on the germline V gene, the CDR1 and CDR2 sequences are SNHLY and FYNNEI. Taken from cysteine to phenylalanine, the CDR3 has 15 residues. The entry retains the CDR3 DNA only, 45 bases that are in frame from base 1. Trimmed from V: 4 bases; trimmed from J: 8 bases; junction bases lacking a gene match: 6.